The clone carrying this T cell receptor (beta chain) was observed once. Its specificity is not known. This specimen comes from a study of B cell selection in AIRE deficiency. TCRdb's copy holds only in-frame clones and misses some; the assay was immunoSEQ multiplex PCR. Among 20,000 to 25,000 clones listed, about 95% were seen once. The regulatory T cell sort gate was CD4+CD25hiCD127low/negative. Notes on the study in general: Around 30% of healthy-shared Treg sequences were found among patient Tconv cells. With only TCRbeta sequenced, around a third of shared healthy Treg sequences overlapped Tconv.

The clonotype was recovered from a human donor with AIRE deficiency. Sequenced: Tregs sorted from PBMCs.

CDR3 loop: CASSLEAPVGYGYTF. In DNA, the CDR3 is TGTGCCAGCAGCTTGGAAGCCCCAGTGGGCTATGGCTACACCTTC. The J gene is TRBJ1-2, the V gene TRBV5-5; D is undetermined. This CDR3 is built from 15 residues. Germline CDR1 reads SGHKS; CDR2 reads YYEKEE (reference sequence). Trimming took 0 bases from V and 4 from J, leaving 13 bases between them.